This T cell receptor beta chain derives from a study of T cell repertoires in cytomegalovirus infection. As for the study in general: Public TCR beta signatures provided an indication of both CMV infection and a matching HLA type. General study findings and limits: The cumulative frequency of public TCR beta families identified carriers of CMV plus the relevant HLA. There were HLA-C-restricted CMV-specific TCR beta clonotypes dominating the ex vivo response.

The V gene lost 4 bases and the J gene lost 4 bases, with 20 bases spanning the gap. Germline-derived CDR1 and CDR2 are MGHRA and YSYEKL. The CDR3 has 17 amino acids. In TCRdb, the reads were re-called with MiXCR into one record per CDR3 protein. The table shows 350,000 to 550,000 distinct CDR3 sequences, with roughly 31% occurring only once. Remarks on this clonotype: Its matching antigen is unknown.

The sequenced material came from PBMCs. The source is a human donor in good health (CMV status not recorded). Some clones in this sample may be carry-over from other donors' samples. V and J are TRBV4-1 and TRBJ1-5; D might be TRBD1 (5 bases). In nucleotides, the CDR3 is TGCGCCAGCAGCCCCACCTCAGGGCCACCTTTAAATCAGCCCCAGCATTTT. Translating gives CASSPTSGPPLNQPQHF.